Following are 12 T cell receptor beta chains from one sample sequenced in a study of blood T cell repertoires in COVID-19. TCRdb keeps only in-frame clones here, not all; method: immunoSEQ multiplex PCR. The sample lists about 240,000 clones, roughly 85% seen once, with roughly 5.3% in the top ten. The sample taken for sequencing was peripheral blood. The source is a man between 50 and 59 years old with COVID-19, enrolled during active disease.

The chain is built from TRBV5-4 and TRBJ1-4; D call uncertain. V gave up 10 bases and J gave up 0 bases, with 16 bases separating them. The CDR3 runs to 15 residues. Germline assignment: CDR1 SGHNT and CDR2 YYREEE (reference sequence). The CDR3 DNA follows: TGTGCCTTCTCCCCCATCACTGCAACTAATGAAAAACTGTTTTTT. It codes for CAFSPITATNEKLFF.

This rearrangement joins TRBV7-2 to TRBJ2-3; D unclear. The CDR3 is 14 amino acids. V lost 1 base and J 1 base, leaving 6 bases between the germline ends. The germline V gene has CDR1 SGHTA and CDR2 FQGNSA. The CDR3 nucleotides are TGTGCCAGCAGCTTAGTAGTTGGCACAGATACGCAGTATTTT. Its translation is CASSLVVGTDTQYF.

The chain links TRBV3-1 (or the pseudogene TRBV3-2) to TRBJ1-1; TRBD1 matches 7 bases. The germline V gene encodes CDR1 LGHDT and CDR2 YNNKEL (reference sequence). This CDR3 region has 15 residues. The V segment lost 2 bases and the J segment 5 bases; nucleotides outside the gene matches: 8. Written as DNA, the CDR3 is TGTGCCAGCAGCCAATTGGTAGCAGGGGGAACTGAAGCTTTCTTT. This translates into CASSQLVAGGTEAFF.

The chain combines TRBV5-4 with TRBJ2-3; 14 positions match TRBD2. The ends lost 4 bases at V and 2 bases at J; junction bases unmatched: 6. CDR3 length: 17 amino acids. Germline V gene lookup returns CDR1 SGHNT and CDR2 YYREEE (reference sequence). Written as DNA, the CDR3 is TGTGCCAGCAGCCTCCGACTAGCGGGGGGGCCCACAGATACGCAGTATTTT. It yields the protein CASSLRLAGGPTDTQYF.

This clone was detected once. This chain uses TRBV19 with TRBJ1-2, with D maybe TRBD1 (5 bases). V was shortened by 7 bases and J by 2 bases, with 11 bases between the two germline ends. The V gene's germline CDR1 is LNHDA and CDR2 SQIVND (reference sequence). This CDR3 region has 13 residues. The CDR3 reads CASTLTENYGYTF. In nucleotides, the CDR3 is TGTGCCAGTACCCTGACAGAGAACTATGGCTACACCTTC.

This clone was detected only once. This chain joins TRBV5-4 and TRBJ1-2, with TRBD1 identical over 11 bases. The CDR3 extends over 15 amino acids. The V gene's germline CDR1 is SGHNT and CDR2 YYREEE (reference sequence). V lost 4 bases and J lost 3; bases outside the gene matches: 5. CDR3 in amino acids: CASSQRTGGDYGYTF. The CDR3 DNA reads as TGTGCCAGCAGCCAGAGGACAGGGGGCGACTATGGCTACACCTTC.

This clone was observed a single time. The chain joins TRBV5-1 to TRBJ2-5, with D perhaps TRBD2 (6 bases). This CDR3 region has 14 residues. The germline V and J ends were trimmed by 0 bases and 5 bases, with 11 bases remaining between them. The germline V gene has CDR1 SGHRS and CDR2 YFSETQ. The CDR3 here is CASSLAPGEETQYF. The CDR3, as DNA: TGCGCCAGCAGCTTGGCCCCGGGGGAGGAGACCCAGTACTTC.

Written as DNA, the CDR3 is TGTGCCAGCAGCTTAGGGGGTATAGCTGGAGCTTTCTTT. Amino acids: CASSLGGIAGAFF. The chain combines TRBV5-6 with TRBJ1-1, with a weak D call TRBD1 (6 bases). The CDR3 runs to 13 residues. The V gene lost 2 bases and the J gene lost 10 bases, with 15 bases spanning the gap. In germline, CDR1 is SGHDT, CDR2 YYEEEE.

CDR3 residues: CASSRQGGYNEKLFF. The CDR3 coding sequence is TGCGCCAGCAGCCGCCAAGGGGGATATAATGAAAAACTGTTTTTT. The rearrangement joins TRBV5-1 to TRBJ1-4; tentative D call: TRBD1 (6 bases). CDR1 is SGHRS and CDR2 is YFSETQ in the germline V gene. The CDR3 runs 15 residues. V dropped 4 bases and J dropped 4 bases, with 14 bases sitting between them.

The V call is TRBV11-2, the J call TRBJ2-3; TRBD1 matches 8 bases. CDR3 length: 15 residues. The germline CDR1 and CDR2 sequences are SGHAT and FQNNGV. V shed 4 bases, J shed 0 bases, and the junction held 3 bases outside the gene matches. The CDR3 reads CASSSWTGSTDTQYF. As DNA, the CDR3 is TGTGCCAGCAGCTCCTGGACAGGGAGCACAGATACGCAGTATTTT.

The chain uses TRBV7-2 and TRBJ1-2; possibly TRBD1 for D (5 bases). Germline CDR1 SGHTA, CDR2 FQGNSA. The CDR3 extends over 14 amino acids. Trimming cost V 1 base and J 13 bases, with 19 bases left between them. This CDR3 is CASSLERQGRYPTF. The CDR3 DNA reads as TGTGCCAGCAGCTTAGAACGGCAGGGTCGGTATCCCACCTTC.

The chain combines TRBV6-1 with TRBJ1-3, with a possible D match to TRBD1 (5 bases). Between the trimmed V and J ends, which lost 3 bases and 8 bases, there was a span of 14 bases. Per the germline V gene, CDR1 is MNHNS and CDR2 is SASEGT. CDR3 size: 14 residues. The CDR3 sequence is CASSEATRVDTIYF. CDR3 nucleotides: TGTGCCAGCAGTGAGGCTACCAGGGTAGACACCATATATTTT.